The sequence of this T cell receptor beta chain was determined in a study of blood T cells in healthy people across ages. Study results and caveats: Age showed a roughly linear inverse relationship with TCR beta diversity per million T cells. Diversity was estimated from one million T cells, and these estimates were considered underestimates. Naive T cell percentage showed a strong correlation with the diversity of TCR beta.

Germline V gene lookup returns CDR1 SGHTA and CDR2 FQGTGA. This CDR3 contains 15 residues. On this clonotype: Its target is unknown. Its ends do not fully match the called genes, so a read error is possible.

A second PCR of roughly 7 to 11 cycles used a sample-barcoded 5' primer and a J-beta primer mix. TCRdb called the 5' RACE reads again in MiXCR, with one record for every CDR3 protein. Among about a million distinct CDR3 sequences, roughly 52% were seen once, and the ten largest hold 13%. V is TRBV7-3 and J is TRBJ2-2; D ambiguous. The J call may be wrong; the DNA end is better matched by TRBJ1-1. The TCR was taken from a man younger than 40 in good health. Sequenced input: blood. The CDR3 sequence: CASSLMAVGNTGAFF. In DNA, the CDR3 is TGTGCCAGCAGCTTAATGGCAGTAGGGAACACTGGAGCTTTCTTT.